This entry lists 6 T cell receptor beta chains sequenced from one sample in a study of post-analysis software for immune sequencing data. Study-level findings and limits: TRBV5-6, TRBV5-1 and TRBV20-1 belonged to a set of a handful of TRBV segments that were more frequent in patients than controls.

The antigens of these receptors remain unknown. Built from TCR beta cDNA, the libraries had unique molecular identifiers in them. MiXCR, run by TCRdb on the PCR reads, gives a single entry per CDR3 protein. This table has 650,000 to 900,000 distinct CDR3 sequences, around 46% appearing once. Material: blood. The origin of the receptors is a girl aged 5 to 17 with multiple sclerosis.

The table lists this clonotype with many counts. The rearrangement uses TRBV10-3 and TRBJ2-7; no reliable D call. The CDR3 has 11 amino acids. The germline gives CDR1 ENHRY, CDR2 SYGVKD. Trimming took off 2 bases at V and 6 bases at J, with 5 bases between the two ends. DNA of the CDR3: TGTGCCATCAGTGAGCTGGGCGAGCAGTACTTC. Amino acid sequence: CAISELGEQYF.

The chain has TRBV12-3 or TRBV12-4 and TRBJ1-2; 8 bases align to TRBD1. This CDR3 comprises 14 residues. The trim removed 6 bases at V and 0 bases at J, leaving 3 bases unmatched. CDR3 nucleotide sequence: TGTGCCAGCAGGACGACAGGGGCTAACTATGGCTACACCTTC. Translated, it gives CASRTTGANYGYTF.

The chain links TRBV5-6 to TRBJ1-2, with TRBD1 matching over 7 bases. V lost 0 bases and J lost 5; bases outside the gene matches: 4. Germline V gives CDR1 SGHDT, CDR2 YYEEEE. CDR3 length: 14 amino acids. The CDR3 DNA sequence: TGTGCCAGCAGCTTGGGGGACAGTTGGTATGGCTACACCTTC. Its translation is CASSLGDSWYGYTF. Complete variable domain (other parts from reference TRBV5-6 and TRBJ1-2): DAGVTQSPTHLIKTRGQQVTLRCSPKSGHDTVSWYQQALGQGPQFIFQYYEEEERQRGNFPDRFSGHQFPNYSSELNVNALLLGDSALYLCASSLGDSWYGYTFGSGTRLTVV.

Worth noting for this clonotype: An end of the junction differs from the germline gene, which may be a read error. V usage is TRBV11-2 and J usage is TRBJ2-3; D gene ambiguous. The germline CDR1 and CDR2 sequences are SGHAT and FQNNGV. The CDR3 contains 15 residues. Here the CDR3 reads CASSLGIHSTDTQYF. CDR3 in DNA: TGTGCCAGCAGCTTAGGCATCCATAGCACTGATACGCAGTATTTT.

V is TRBV29-1 and J is TRBJ2-4; D possibly corresponds to TRBD1 (6 bases). Trimming shortened V by 7 bases and J by 1 base, and 17 bases separated the two germline ends. The CDR3 is made up of 15 amino acids. CDR1 is SQVTM, CDR2 ANQGSEA, per germline. The CDR3: CSAPNRDRAKNIQYF. DNA of the CDR3: TGCAGCGCACCCAACCGAGACAGGGCCAAAAACATTCAGTACTTC.

This chain uses TRBV7-9 with TRBJ2-1; TRBD1 agrees at 8 bases. The DNA matches TRBJ2-7 better at its end, which makes the J call doubtful. Germline CDR1 and CDR2: SEHNR and FQNEAQ (reference sequence). The CDR3 length is 16 residues. The CDR3 DNA is TGTGCCAGCAGCTCCCAGGCCAGGGGGCTCTACAATGAGCAGTACTTC. It codes for CASSSQARGLYNEQYF.